Described below is a single T cell receptor beta chain sequence and its context. What antigen it recognizes has not been identified. Base qualities were left out, and no much larger clone turns up one base away. The CDR3 spans 16 residues, from the cysteine through the phenylalanine. Only CDR3 DNA is held: 48 bases, read in frame from base 1. V is reduced by 7 bases and J by 1 base, leaving a spacing of 17 bases between them. The CDR1 and CDR2 encoded by the germline V gene (reference sequence) are LNHDA and SQIVND. RNA was extracted using the RNeasy kit, and roughly 0.45 to 1 microgram was reverse transcribed with random hexamers. The immunoSEQ multiplex PCR assay, which covers 54 Vbeta and 13 Jbeta segments, was used to amplify TCR beta CDR3 regions. To correct PCR amplification bias, a synthetic template baseline was used for both primer optimization and computational correction. The authors' analysis ran thus. Only productive sequences were kept, with reads annotated to V, D and J genes according to IMGT and analyzed in immunoSEQ Analyzer. Clonality was calculated as one minus the Shannon entropy normalized by log2 of the number of productive unique sequences. Public and private clones were assessed among the 100 most prevalent clones of each patient and control. A clone was defined as Susac-specific if it was absent from the healthy and MS cohorts, from over a thousand published viral clones and from other ImmuneACCESS disease sequences. TCRdb reran the public reads through fastp at Q25 and MiXCR, keeping productive beta chains. When rows share a CDR3 protein, they turn into one entry using the most common DNA and genes. TCRdb, not the original authors, processed these V and J calls. This sample has some 190,000 distinct CDR3 sequences in its table, and 94% of those were observed once. Clones ranked in the top ten supply over 0.15% of the sample.

This record comes from a study of CD8 T cells in Susac syndrome (dated by TCRdb to the late 2010s). The study in broad terms: Of the Susac syndrome patients who were sequenced, five or six had clinically active disease and roughly 8 were in clinical remission. At the time of blood withdrawal, Susac syndrome patients were either therapy-naive, taking corticosteroids (with some also receiving IVIg), or on IVIg alone. Repertoire sequencing was used to test whether CD8+ T cell activation and differentiation in Susac syndrome was antigen driven. Beyond this particular receptor, the publication reports: In the CD4+ T cell repertoire of Susac syndrome patients, clonal expansion was not detected. The TCR sequencing and HLA analysis was acknowledged to have included a relatively small number of individuals.

Peripheral blood CD8+ and CD4+ T cells from healthy donors, Susac syndrome patients and multiple sclerosis patients were profiled using high-throughput TCR beta sequencing. The Susac syndrome patients fulfilled recently defined diagnostic criteria for either definite or probable disease. Bulk CD8+ and CD4+ T cells were purified by magnetic negative isolation, while CD8+ TEMRA cells were enriched using FACS. Blood was drawn into EDTA tubes, processed within 24 hours, and PBMCs were isolated by density gradient centrifugation. PBMCs intended for TCR sequencing were cryopreserved in liquid nitrogen and thawed later in a water bath at 37 degrees C. A purity of at least 90% was achieved for sorted or isolated CD4+, CD8+ and CD8+ TEMRA cells.

This sequence was found in a human donor with Susac syndrome. The receptor chain draws on TRBV19 and TRBJ1-5; the D segment could be TRBD1, given 5 matching bases. Sequenced: CD4+ T cells from PBMCs. The DNA sequence is given as TGTGCCAGTACCCCAGGAGGGGCGGAGAGCAATCAGCCCCAGCATTTT. Its coded protein is CASTPGGAESNQPQHF. Here the CDR3 is joined to the reference TRBV19 and TRBJ1-5 genes, and the full variable domain is: DGGITQSPKYLFRKEGQNVTLSCEQNLNHDAMYWYRQDPGQGLRLIYYSQIVNDFQKGDIAEGYSVSREKKESFPLTVTSAQKNPTAFYLCASTPGGAESNQPQHFGDGTRLSIL.